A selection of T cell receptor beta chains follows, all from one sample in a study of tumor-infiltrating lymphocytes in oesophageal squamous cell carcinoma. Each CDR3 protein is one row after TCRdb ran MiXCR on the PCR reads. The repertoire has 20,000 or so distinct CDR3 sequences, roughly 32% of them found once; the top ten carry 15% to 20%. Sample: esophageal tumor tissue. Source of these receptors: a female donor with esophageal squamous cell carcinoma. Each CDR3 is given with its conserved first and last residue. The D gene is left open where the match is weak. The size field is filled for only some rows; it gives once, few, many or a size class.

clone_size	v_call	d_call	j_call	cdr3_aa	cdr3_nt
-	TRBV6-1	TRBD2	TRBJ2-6	CASRGTSGPSGANVLTF	TGTGCCAGCAGGGGGACTAGCGGGCCATCTGGGGCCAACGTCCTGACTTTC
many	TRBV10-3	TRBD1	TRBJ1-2	CAISESGRGPNYGYTF	TGTGCCATCAGTGAGTCGGGCAGGGGGCCCAACTATGGCTACACCTTC
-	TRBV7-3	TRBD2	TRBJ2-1	CASSTSSGSTYNEQFF	TGTGCCAGCAGCACCTCTAGCGGGAGTACCTACAATGAGCAGTTCTTC
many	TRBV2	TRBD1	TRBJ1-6	CASSLTGASPLHF	TGTGCCAGCAGCTTGACAGGGGCTTCACCCCTCCACTTT
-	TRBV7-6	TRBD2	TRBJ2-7	CASSLSGGSYEQYF	TGTGCCAGCAGCTTAAGCGGGGGTTCCTACGAGCAGTACTTC
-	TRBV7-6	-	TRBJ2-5	CAIRRTPQETQYF	TGTGCTATAAGGAGGACGCCACAAGAGACCCAGTACTTC
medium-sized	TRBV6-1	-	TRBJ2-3	CASSSGTDTQYF	TGTGCCAGCAGCTCAGGCACAGATACGCAGTATTTT
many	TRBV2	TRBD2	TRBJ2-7	CASKELADLSSYEQYF	TGTGCCAGCAAGGAACTAGCGGACCTGAGCTCCTACGAGCAGTACTTC
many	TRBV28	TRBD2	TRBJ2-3	CASSPLTSGLGTDTQYF	TGTGCCAGCAGCCCATTGACTAGCGGGTTAGGCACAGATACGCAGTATTTT
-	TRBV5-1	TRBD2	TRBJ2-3	CASSLLAVKNVDTQYF	TGCGCCAGCAGCCTACTAGCGGTAAAGAATGTGGATACGCAGTATTTT
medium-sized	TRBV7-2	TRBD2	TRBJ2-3	CASNYPRTSGTYTQYF	TGTGCCAGCAACTACCCTAGGACTAGCGGGACCTATACGCAGTATTTT
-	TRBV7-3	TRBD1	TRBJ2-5	CASSLTSTGLETQYF	TGTGCCAGCAGCTTAACCTCGACAGGGCTCGAGACCCAGTACTTC
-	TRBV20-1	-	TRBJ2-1	CSASWALTVYNEQFF	TGCAGTGCTAGTTGGGCCCTGACCGTTTACAATGAGCAGTTCTTC
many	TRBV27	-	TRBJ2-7	CASSFYSGYEQYF	TGTGCCAGCAGTTTCTACTCAGGCTACGAGCAGTACTTC
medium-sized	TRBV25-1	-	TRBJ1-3	CASSEERTGNTIYF	TGTGCCAGCAGTGAAGAGAGAACTGGAAACACCATATATTTT
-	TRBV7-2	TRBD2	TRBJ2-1	CASSHLSGGSSSYNEQFF	TGTGCCAGCAGCCACCTTAGCGGGGGCTCGAGCTCCTACAATGAGCAGTTCTTC
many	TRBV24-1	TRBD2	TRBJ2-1	CATSTSGKYNEQFF	TGTGCCACCAGTACTAGCGGGAAATACAATGAGCAGTTCTTC
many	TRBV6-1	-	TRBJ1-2	CASSARWRDYGYTF	TGTGCCAGCAGTGCTCGGTGGAGGGACTATGGCTACACCTTC
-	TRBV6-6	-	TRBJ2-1	CASSGHSYEQFF	TGTGCCAGCAGTGGACACTCCTACGAGCAGTTCTTC
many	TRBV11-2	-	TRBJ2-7	CASSVSGVYSYEQYF	TGTGCCAGCAGCGTATCCGGGGTTTACTCCTACGAGCAGTACTTC
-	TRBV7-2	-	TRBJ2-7	CASSSPGYEQYF	TGTGCCAGCAGCTCGCCGGGCTACGAGCAGTACTTC
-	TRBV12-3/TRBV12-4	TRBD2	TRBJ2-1	CASSLLAGGNEQFF	TGTGCCAGCAGTTTACTAGCGGGGGGCAATGAGCAGTTCTTC
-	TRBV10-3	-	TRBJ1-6	CAIREFGAPLHF	TGTGCCATCAGAGAGTTCGGTGCACCCCTCCACTTT
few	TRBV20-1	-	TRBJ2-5	CSASSGGGRKTQYF	TGCAGTGCTAGTTCCGGGGGCGGGAGAAAGACCCAGTACTTC
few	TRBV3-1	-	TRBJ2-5	CASRGPGETQYF	TGTGCCAGCCGAGGGCCCGGAGAGACCCAGTACTTC
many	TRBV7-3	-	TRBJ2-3	CASSSSGGTGTQYF	TGTGCCAGCAGCTCAAGCGGGGGGACAGGTACGCAGTATTTT
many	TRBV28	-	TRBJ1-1	CASSQTAEGAFF	TGTGCCAGCAGTCAAACAGCGGAGGGGGCTTTCTTT
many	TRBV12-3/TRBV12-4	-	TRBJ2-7	CASRTTGSYEQYF	TGTGCCAGCAGAACGACAGGATCCTACGAGCAGTACTTC
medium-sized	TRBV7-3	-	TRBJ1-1	CASSNGAEGTEAFF	TGTGCCAGCAGCAACGGGGCCGAAGGGACTGAAGCTTTCTTT
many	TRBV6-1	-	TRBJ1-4	CASSERGRTNEKLFF	TGTGCCAGCAGTGAACGGGGGCGGACTAATGAAAAACTGTTTTTT
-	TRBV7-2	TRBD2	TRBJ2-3	CASRPAGLRGDTQYF	TGTGCCAGCAGGCCAGCGGGGCTCCGGGGTGATACGCAGTATTTT
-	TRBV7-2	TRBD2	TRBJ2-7	CASSLSSGRGYEQYF	TGTGCCAGCAGCTTAAGTAGCGGGAGAGGCTACGAGCAGTACTTC
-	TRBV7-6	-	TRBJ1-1	CASSFQSYTEAFF	TGTGCCAGCAGCTTCCAAAGCTACACTGAAGCTTTCTTT
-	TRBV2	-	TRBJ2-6	CASVRNSGANVLTF	TGTGCCAGCGTCAGAAACTCTGGGGCCAACGTCCTGACTTTC
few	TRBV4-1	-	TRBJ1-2	CASSQGGEYGYTF	TGCGCCAGCAGCCAAGGGGGAGAGTATGGCTACACCTTC
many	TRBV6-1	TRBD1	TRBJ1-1	CASSPLSTGWYTEAFF	TGTGCCAGCAGTCCTCTTTCGACAGGGTGGTACACTGAAGCTTTCTTT
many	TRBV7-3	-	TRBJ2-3	CASSLRGSSGTDTQYF	TGTGCCAGCAGCTTAAGAGGATCTAGCGGCACAGATACGCAGTATTTT
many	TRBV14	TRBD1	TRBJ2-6	CASSPNPGQGGSGANVLTF	TGTGCCAGCAGCCCAAATCCGGGACAGGGAGGGTCTGGGGCCAACGTCCTGACTTTC
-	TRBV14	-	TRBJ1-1	CASTPALGYGTEAFF	TGTGCCAGCACCCCGGCTCTAGGTTATGGCACTGAAGCTTTCTTT
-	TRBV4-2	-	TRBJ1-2	CASSPAQGQVLGYTF	TGTGCCAGCAGCCCCGCCCAAGGGCAGGTTCTCGGCTACACCTTC
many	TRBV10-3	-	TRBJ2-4	CAIAADNSPLHF	TGTGCCATCGCGGCAGATAATTCACCCCTCCACTTC